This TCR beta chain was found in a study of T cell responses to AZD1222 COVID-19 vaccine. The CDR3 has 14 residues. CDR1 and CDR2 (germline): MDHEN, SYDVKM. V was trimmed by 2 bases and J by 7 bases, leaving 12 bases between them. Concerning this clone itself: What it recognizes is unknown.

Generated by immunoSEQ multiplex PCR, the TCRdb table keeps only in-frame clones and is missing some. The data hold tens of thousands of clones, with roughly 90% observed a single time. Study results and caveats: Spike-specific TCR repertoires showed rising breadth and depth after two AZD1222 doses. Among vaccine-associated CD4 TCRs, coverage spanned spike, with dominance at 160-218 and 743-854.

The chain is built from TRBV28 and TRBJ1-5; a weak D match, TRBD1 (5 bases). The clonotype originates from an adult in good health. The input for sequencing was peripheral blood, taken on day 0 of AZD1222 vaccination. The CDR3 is CASSLGVRGQPQHF. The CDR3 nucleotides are TGTGCCAGCAGTTTAGGGGTAAGGGGACAGCCCCAGCATTTT.